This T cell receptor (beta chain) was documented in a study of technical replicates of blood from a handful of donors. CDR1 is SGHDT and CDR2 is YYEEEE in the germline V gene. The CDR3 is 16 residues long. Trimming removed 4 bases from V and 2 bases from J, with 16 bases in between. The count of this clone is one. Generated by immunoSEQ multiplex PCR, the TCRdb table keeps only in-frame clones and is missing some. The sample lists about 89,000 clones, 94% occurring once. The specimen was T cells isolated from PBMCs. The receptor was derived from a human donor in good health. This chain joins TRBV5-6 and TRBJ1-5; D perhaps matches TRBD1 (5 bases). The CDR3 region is CASSAWRGFGNQPQHF. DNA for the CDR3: TGTGCCAGCAGCGCCTGGAGGGGCTTTGGCAATCAGCCCCAGCATTTT.